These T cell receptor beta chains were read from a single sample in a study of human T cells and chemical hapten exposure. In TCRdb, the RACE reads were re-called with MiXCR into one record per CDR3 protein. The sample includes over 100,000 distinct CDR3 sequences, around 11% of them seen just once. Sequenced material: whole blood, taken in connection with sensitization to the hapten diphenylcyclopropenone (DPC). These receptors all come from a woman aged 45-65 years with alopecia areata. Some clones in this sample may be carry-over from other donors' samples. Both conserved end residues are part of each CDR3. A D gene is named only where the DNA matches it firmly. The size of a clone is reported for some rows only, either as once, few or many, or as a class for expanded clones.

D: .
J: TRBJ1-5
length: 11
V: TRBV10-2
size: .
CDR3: CASRSGQPQHF
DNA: TGCGCCAGCAGGAGTGGGCAGCCCCAGCATTTT

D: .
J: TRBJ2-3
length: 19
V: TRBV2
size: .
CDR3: CASSEALRVLGASTDTQYF
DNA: TGTGCCAGCAGTGAAGCGCTTCGGGTTCTGGGCGCTAGCACAGATACGCAGTATTTT

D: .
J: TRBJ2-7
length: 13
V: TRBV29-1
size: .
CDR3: CSVVGGGVNEQYF
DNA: TGCAGCGTTGTAGGAGGGGGCGTGAACGAGCAGTACTTC

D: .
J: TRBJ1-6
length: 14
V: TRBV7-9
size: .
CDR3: CASSLPGRDSPLHF
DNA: TGTGCCAGCAGCTTACCAGGGCGAGATTCACCCCTCCACTTT

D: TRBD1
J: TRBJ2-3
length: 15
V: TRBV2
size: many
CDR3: CASSRTGGAADTQYF
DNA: TGTGCCAGCAGTCGTACAGGGGGTGCGGCAGATACGCAGTATTTT

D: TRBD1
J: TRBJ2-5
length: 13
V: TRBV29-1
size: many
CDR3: CSVRTGGQETQYF
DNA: TGCAGCGTTCGGACAGGGGGCCAAGAGACCCAGTACTTC

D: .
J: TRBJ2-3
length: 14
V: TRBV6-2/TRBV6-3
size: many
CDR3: CASSSWRLTDTQYF
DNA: TGTGCCAGCAGTTCCTGGAGGCTCACAGATACGCAGTATTTT

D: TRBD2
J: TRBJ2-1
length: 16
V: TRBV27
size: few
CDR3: CASSDASGRGLDEQFF
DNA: TGTGCCAGCAGTGATGCTAGCGGGAGAGGCTTGGATGAGCAGTTCTTC

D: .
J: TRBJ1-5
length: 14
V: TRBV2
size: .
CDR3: CATSIEAARDPQHF
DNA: TGTGCCACCTCGATCGAGGCCGCCCGGGATCCCCAGCATTTT

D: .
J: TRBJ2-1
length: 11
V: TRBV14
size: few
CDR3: CASSHGRPQFF
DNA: TGTGCCAGCAGCCATGGTCGCCCCCAGTTCTTC

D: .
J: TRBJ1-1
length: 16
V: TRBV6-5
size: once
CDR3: CASSPPYVGSNTEAFF
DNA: TGTGCCAGCAGTCCGCCTTATGTGGGGTCTAACACTGAAGCTTTCTTT

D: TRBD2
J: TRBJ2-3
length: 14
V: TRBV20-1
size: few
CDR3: CSAASSGRTDTQYF
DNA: TGCAGTGCTGCCTCTAGCGGCCGCACAGATACGCAGTATTTT

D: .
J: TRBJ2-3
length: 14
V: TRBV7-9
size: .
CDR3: CASCGGAMTDTQYF
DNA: TGTGCCAGTTGCGGCGGGGCGATGACAGATACGCAGTATTTT

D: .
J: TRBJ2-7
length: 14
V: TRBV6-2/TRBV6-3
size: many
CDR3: CASILGRGAYEQYF
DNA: TGTGCCAGCATCCTCGGCAGGGGGGCCTACGAGCAGTACTTC

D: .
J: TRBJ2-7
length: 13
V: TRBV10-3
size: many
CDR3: CAITQDLYYEQYF
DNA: TGTGCCATCACTCAGGACCTGTATTACGAGCAGTACTTC

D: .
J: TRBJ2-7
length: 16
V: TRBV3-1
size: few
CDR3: CASSQDPGALPYEQYF
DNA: TGTGCCAGCAGCCAAGATCCCGGGGCCCTTCCGTACGAGCAGTACTTC

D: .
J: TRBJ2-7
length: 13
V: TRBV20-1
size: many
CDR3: CSAPSGSSYEQYF
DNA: TGCAGTGCTCCATCCGGGAGCTCCTACGAGCAGTACTTC

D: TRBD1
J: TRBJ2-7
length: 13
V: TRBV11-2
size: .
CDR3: CASSPGQEYEQYF
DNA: TGTGCCAGCAGCCCGGGACAGGAGTACGAGCAGTACTTC

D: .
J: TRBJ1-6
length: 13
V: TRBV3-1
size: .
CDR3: CASRSLFSSPLHF
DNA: TGTGCCAGCAGATCGTTATTTAGTTCACCCCTCCACTTT

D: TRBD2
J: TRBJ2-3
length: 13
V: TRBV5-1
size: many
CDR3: CASVSGARDTQYF
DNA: TGCGCCAGCGTTAGCGGGGCCCGGGATACGCAGTATTTT

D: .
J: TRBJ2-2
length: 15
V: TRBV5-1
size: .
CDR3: CASSIDRSSTGELFF
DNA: TGCGCCAGCAGCATAGACAGGTCCTCCACCGGGGAGCTGTTTTTT

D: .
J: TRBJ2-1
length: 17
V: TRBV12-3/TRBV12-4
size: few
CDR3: CASSLPSGVGSYNEQFF
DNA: TGTGCCAGCAGTTTGCCGTCTGGCGTCGGCTCCTACAATGAGCAGTTCTTC

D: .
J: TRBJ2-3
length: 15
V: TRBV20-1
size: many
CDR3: CSATFEGSRADTQYF
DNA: TGCAGTGCTACCTTTGAAGGTTCTAGGGCAGATACGCAGTATTTT

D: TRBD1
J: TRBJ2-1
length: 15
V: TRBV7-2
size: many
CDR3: CASSPDRASYNEQFF
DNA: TGTGCCAGCAGTCCTGACAGGGCCTCCTACAATGAGCAGTTCTTC

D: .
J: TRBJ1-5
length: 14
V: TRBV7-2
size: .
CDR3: CASSSEGINQPQHF
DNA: TGTGCCAGCAGCTCCGAGGGAATCAATCAGCCCCAGCATTTT

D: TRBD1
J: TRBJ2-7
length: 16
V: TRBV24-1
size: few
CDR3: CATSDLQPGQYYEQYF
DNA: TGTGCCACCAGTGATTTGCAACCGGGACAGTACTACGAGCAGTACTTC

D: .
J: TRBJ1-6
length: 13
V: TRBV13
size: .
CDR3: CASSVQSNSPLHF
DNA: TGTGCCAGCAGCGTTCAGAGCAATTCACCCCTCCACTTT

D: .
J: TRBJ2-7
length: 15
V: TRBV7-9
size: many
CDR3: CASSVTRQATYEQYF
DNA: TGTGCCAGCAGCGTAACCCGACAGGCTACCTACGAGCAGTACTTC

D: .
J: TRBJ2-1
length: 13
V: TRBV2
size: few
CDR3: CASGLGRYNEQFF
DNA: TGTGCCAGCGGACTGGGACGGTACAATGAGCAGTTCTTC

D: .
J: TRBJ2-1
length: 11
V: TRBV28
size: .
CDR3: CATNDYNEQFF
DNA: TGTGCCACTAACGACTACAATGAGCAGTTCTTC

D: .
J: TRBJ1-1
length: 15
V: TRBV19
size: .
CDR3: CASSIRRGTTSEAFF
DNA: TGTGCCAGTAGTATACGGAGAGGGACAACCTCTGAAGCTTTCTTT

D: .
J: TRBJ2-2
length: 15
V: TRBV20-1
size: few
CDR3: CSAPTGSSLTGELFF
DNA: TGCAGTGCTCCTACTGGGTCCTCTTTAACCGGGGAGCTGTTTTTT

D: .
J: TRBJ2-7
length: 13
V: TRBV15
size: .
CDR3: CATSRDPIYEQYF
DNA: TGTGCCACCAGCAGAGATCCCATCTACGAGCAGTACTTC

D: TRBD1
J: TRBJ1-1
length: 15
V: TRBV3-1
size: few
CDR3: CASSSYNRGGTEAFF
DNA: TGTGCCAGCAGCTCATACAACAGGGGCGGCACTGAAGCTTTCTTT

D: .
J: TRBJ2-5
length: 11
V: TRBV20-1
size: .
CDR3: CSARDVETQYF
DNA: TGCAGTGCTAGAGACGTTGAGACCCAGTACTTC

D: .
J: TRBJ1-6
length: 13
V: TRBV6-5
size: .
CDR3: CASSREDRSPLHF
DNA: TGTGCCAGCAGCCGGGAAGATCGTTCACCCCTCCACTTT

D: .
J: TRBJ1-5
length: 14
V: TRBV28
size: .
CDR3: CASSLTGSGGPQHF
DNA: TGTGCCAGCAGCCTTACAGGGTCCGGTGGGCCCCAGCATTTT

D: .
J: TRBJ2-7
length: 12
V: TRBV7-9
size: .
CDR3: CASSLMGDEQYF
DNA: TGTGCCAGCAGCCTCATGGGGGACGAGCAGTACTTC

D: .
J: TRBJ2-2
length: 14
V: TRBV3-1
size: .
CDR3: CASSPQADTGELFF
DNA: TGTGCCAGCAGCCCCCAGGCGGACACCGGGGAGCTGTTTTTT

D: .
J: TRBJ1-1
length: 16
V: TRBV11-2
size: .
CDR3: CASSLGGGTPNTEAFF
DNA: TGTGCCAGCAGCTTAGGAGGCGGGACACCGAACACTGAAGCTTTCTTT

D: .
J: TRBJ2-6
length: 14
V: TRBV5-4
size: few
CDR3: CASSWESGANVLTF
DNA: TGTGCCAGCAGCTGGGAGAGTGGGGCCAACGTCCTGACTTTC

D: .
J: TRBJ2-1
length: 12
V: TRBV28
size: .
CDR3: CASSLVADEQFF
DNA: TGTGCCAGCAGTTTAGTTGCCGATGAGCAGTTCTTC

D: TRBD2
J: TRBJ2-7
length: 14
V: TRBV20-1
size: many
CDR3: CSAPTSGRGYEQYF
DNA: TGCAGTGCCCCGACTAGCGGGAGGGGGTACGAGCAGTACTTC

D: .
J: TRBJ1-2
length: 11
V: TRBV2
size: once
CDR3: CASSGLYGYTF
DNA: TGTGCCAGCAGTGGGCTCTATGGCTACACCTTC

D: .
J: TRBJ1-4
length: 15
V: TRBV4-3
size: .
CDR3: CASSADQGRLEKLFF
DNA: TGCGCCAGCAGCGCCGATCAGGGGCGCCTCGAAAAACTGTTTTTT

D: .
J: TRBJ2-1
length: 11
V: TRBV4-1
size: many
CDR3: CASSQQGEQFF
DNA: TGCGCCAGCAGCCAGCAGGGGGAGCAGTTCTTC

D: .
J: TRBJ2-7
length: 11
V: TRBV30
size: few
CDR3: CAWSGSDEQYF
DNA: TGTGCCTGGAGTGGGTCCGACGAGCAGTACTTC

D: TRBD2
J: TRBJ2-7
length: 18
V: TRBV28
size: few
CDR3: CASSPWTSGLGSSYEQYF
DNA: TGTGCCAGCAGTCCCTGGACTAGCGGGTTGGGGAGCTCCTACGAGCAGTACTTC

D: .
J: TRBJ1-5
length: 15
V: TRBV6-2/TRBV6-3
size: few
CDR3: CASRPPGPSNQPQHF
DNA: TGTGCCAGCAGACCACCGGGACCCTCAAATCAGCCCCAGCATTTT

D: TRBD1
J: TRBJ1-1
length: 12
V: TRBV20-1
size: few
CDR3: CSAKGGQAEAFF
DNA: TGCAGTGCTAAGGGGGGACAGGCTGAAGCTTTCTTT

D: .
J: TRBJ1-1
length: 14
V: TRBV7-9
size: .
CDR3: CASSLYRDPHWAFF
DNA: TGTGCCAGCAGCTTGTACCGGGACCCTCACTGGGCTTTCTTT

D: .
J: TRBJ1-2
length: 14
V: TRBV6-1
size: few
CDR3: CASSGGGGNYGYTF
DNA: TGTGCCAGCAGTGGGGGAGGGGGTAACTATGGCTACACCTTC